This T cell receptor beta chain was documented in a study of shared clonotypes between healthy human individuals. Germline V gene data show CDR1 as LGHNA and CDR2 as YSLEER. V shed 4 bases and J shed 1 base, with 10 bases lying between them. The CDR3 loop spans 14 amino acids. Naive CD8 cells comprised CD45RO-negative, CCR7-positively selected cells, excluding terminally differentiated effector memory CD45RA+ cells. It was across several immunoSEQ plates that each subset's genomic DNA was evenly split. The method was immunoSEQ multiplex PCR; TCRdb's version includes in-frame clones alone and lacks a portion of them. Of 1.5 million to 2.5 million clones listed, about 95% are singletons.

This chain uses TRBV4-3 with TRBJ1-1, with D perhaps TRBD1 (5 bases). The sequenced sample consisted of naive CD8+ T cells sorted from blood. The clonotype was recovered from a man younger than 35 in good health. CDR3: CASSPIQGNTEAFF. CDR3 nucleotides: TGCGCCAGCAGCCCAATTCAGGGGAACACTGAAGCTTTCTTT.